The present entry profiles one TCR beta chain with its context. The data derive from a study of blood T cell repertoires in COVID-19. For the study at large: Whether acute or convalescent, the COVID-19 samples came from the United States, Italy and Spain. PBMCs, B-cell-depleted T cells, or T cells provided the cDNA or gDNA that made up the material.

Produced via immunoSEQ multiplex PCR; TCRdb's table is partial and in-frame only. The table has 100,000 or so clones, 70% to 80% seen once. Trimming cost V 4 bases and J 2 bases; bases outside gene matches: 1. The CDR3 runs to 14 residues. CDR1 and CDR2 (germline): WSHSY, SAAADI. The sequence derives from a human donor in a cohort sampled during active COVID-19. The sequenced sample consisted of peripheral blood. The genes are TRBV10-2 and TRBJ2-7, with 11 bases that match TRBD1. The CDR3 DNA is TGCGCCAGCAGTGGGACAGGGGGCACCTACGAGCAGTACTTC. It is translated as CASSGTGGTYEQYF.